This is a list of T cell receptor beta chains from one sample in a study of blood T cells in healthy people across ages. MiXCR, applied by TCRdb to the 5' RACE reads, yields one record per CDR3 protein. The sample has approximately 900,000 distinct CDR3 sequences, just under 30% seen once; the top ten hold about a tenth. The same sample was also used in a study of T cells of mothers and their children.

The sequencing sample was made of blood. The receptors derive from a woman aged 40 to 55 in good health. Each CDR3 is given with its conserved first and last residue. The order of the fields is V gene, J gene, clone size, D gene, CDR3 protein, CDR3 DNA. D genes are given only for firm matches. Clone size is shown for a subset of rows, as once, few, many or a class of expanded clone.

TRBV28	TRBJ1-5	few	TRBD1	CASTRTGREQPQHF	TGTGCCAGCACCCGGACAGGGAGAGAGCAGCCCCAGCATTTT
TRBV7-3	TRBJ2-3	many	TRBD2	CASSKGSLAGFTDTQYF	TGTGCCAGCAGCAAAGGGTCATTAGCGGGGTTCACAGATACGCAGTATTTT
TRBV10-2	TRBJ2-1	many	.	CASSAGGPYNEQFF	TGCGCCAGCAGTGCCGGGGGCCCTTACAATGAGCAGTTCTTC
TRBV6-2/TRBV6-3	TRBJ1-5	.	.	CANPIVAPNRPQHF	TGTGCCAACCCGATTGTGGCTCCCAATCGGCCCCAGCATTTT
TRBV7-2	TRBJ2-4	.	.	CASSYSSGAGGEQYF	TGTGCCAGCAGTTACTCGTCGGGGGCGGGTGGAGAGCAGTACTTC
TRBV20-1	TRBJ1-2	.	TRBD1	CSAPHETGLWGYTF	TGCAGTGCTCCCCATGAGACAGGGTTGTGGGGCTACACCTTC
TRBV11-2	TRBJ2-2	.	.	CAGSLEGSGELFF	TGTGCTGGCAGCTTAGAGGGGTCCGGGGAGCTGTTTTTT
TRBV7-2	TRBJ1-2	.	.	CASSPGMGENPYGYTF	TGTGCCAGCAGCCCCGGGATGGGGGAGAACCCCTATGGCTACACCTTC
TRBV2	TRBJ1-1	.	.	CASSGIWGIMNTEAFF	TGTGCCAGCAGTGGCATTTGGGGAATTATGAACACTGAAGCTTTCTTT
TRBV28	TRBJ2-3	.	.	CASSPSWDSTDTQYF	TGTGCCAGCAGTCCTAGCTGGGATAGCACAGATACGCAGTATTTT
TRBV6-1	TRBJ1-2	.	.	CASSEAKGTSYGYTF	TGTGCCAGCAGTGAAGCGAAGGGCACCAGCTATGGCTACACCTTC
TRBV7-2	TRBJ2-7	.	.	CASSLGGFRPSEQYF	TGTGCCAGCAGCCTAGGGGGGTTCCGGCCATCCGAGCAGTACTTC
TRBV28	TRBJ2-3	few	.	CASSRAGGTDTQYF	TGTGCCAGCAGTAGAGCAGGGGGCACAGATACGCAGTATTTT
TRBV9	TRBJ2-2	.	TRBD1	CASSVSLDRGNTGELFF	TGTGCCAGCAGCGTGTCGTTAGACAGGGGTAACACCGGGGAGCTGTTTTTT
TRBV20-1	TRBJ2-1	many	TRBD2	CSANSPGRQTSGGPSSYNEQFF	TGCAGTGCTAACTCCCCTGGCCGGCAGACTAGCGGGGGGCCTAGCTCCTACAATGAGCAGTTCTTC
TRBV20-1	TRBJ2-1	.	TRBD2	CSANTGTSSYDEQFF	TGCAGTGCGAACACCGGGACTAGCTCCTACGATGAGCAGTTCTTC
TRBV7-2	TRBJ1-2	few	.	CASSLGDSTYGYTF	TGTGCCAGCAGCTTAGGCGACAGCACATATGGCTACACCTTC
TRBV28	TRBJ2-3	.	TRBD1	CASTETGGVDTQYF	TGTGCCAGCACTGAAACAGGGGGTGTAGATACGCAGTATTTT
TRBV30	TRBJ2-2	.	.	CAWSVLEGVTGELFF	TGTGCCTGGAGTGTACTGGAAGGGGTAACCGGGGAGCTGTTTTTT
TRBV24-1	TRBJ2-3	many	.	CATSDSSQGDTQYF	TGTGCCACCAGTGATTCGTCTCAGGGAGATACGCAGTATTTT
TRBV5-6	TRBJ2-1	many	.	CASSLGQFYNEQFF	TGTGCCAGCAGTTTAGGGCAGTTCTACAATGAGCAGTTCTTC
TRBV15	TRBJ2-7	.	TRBD2	CATSSSGGTSCEQYF	TGTGCCACCAGCAGCAGCGGGGGGACCTCCTGCGAGCAGTACTTC
TRBV5-1	TRBJ2-3	.	TRBD1	CASSYWGQGATDTQYF	TGCGCCAGCAGCTATTGGGGACAGGGGGCGACAGATACGCAGTATTTT
TRBV5-1	TRBJ2-1	many	TRBD1	CASSLGDRSNEQFF	TGCGCCAGCAGCTTGGGGGACAGGTCAAATGAGCAGTTCTTC
TRBV5-1	TRBJ1-2	many	TRBD1	CASSLGQGWESYGYTF	TGCGCCAGCAGCTTGGGACAGGGATGGGAGTCCTATGGCTACACCTTC
TRBV9	TRBJ2-7	many	.	CASSVAPDYEQYF	TGTGCCAGCAGCGTAGCTCCTGACTACGAGCAGTACTTC
TRBV18	TRBJ1-5	many	TRBD1	CASSRDSYQPQHF	TGTGCCAGCTCACGGGACAGCTATCAGCCCCAGCATTTT
TRBV7-2	TRBJ2-3	.	.	CASSPTRTQNTDTQYF	TGTGCCAGCAGCCCCACGAGGACTCAAAACACAGATACGCAGTATTTT
TRBV20-1	TRBJ1-5	few	.	CSTSTQEPQPQHF	TGCAGTACTAGTACTCAAGAGCCTCAGCCCCAGCATTTT
TRBV29-1	TRBJ1-5	few	.	CSVGVVGNQPQHF	TGCAGCGTTGGGGTGGTGGGCAATCAGCCCCAGCATTTT
TRBV7-2	TRBJ2-5	many	TRBD2	CASSSGLALSETQYF	TGTGCCAGCAGCTCGGGACTAGCGTTGTCAGAGACCCAGTACTTC
TRBV5-1	TRBJ2-4	.	.	CASSTTGFIQYF	TGCGCCAGCAGCACCACAGGGTTCATTCAGTACTTC
TRBV6-5	TRBJ2-3	.	TRBD1	CASSYRSRDRIVPSTDTQYF	TGTGCCAGCAGTTACCGATCCCGGGACAGGATCGTTCCGAGCACAGATACGCAGTATTTT
TRBV6-2/TRBV6-3	TRBJ1-5	few	.	CASTPYSNQPQHF	TGTGCCAGCACCCCTTATAGCAATCAGCCCCAGCATTTT
TRBV27	TRBJ2-7	.	.	CATSPTGGEQYF	TGTGCCACCAGCCCCACTGGCGGCGAGCAGTACTTC
TRBV4-3	TRBJ2-5	.	.	CASSQEGRLTETQYF	TGCGCCAGCAGCCAAGAAGGCCGCTTAACAGAGACCCAGTACTTC